This section outlines one T cell receptor (beta chain) sequence together with its context. Its antigen remains unidentified. Per-base qualities were not stored, and no clone one base away is much larger. In the prospective study, participants were about 18 to 95 years old, resided in about two dozen geographic areas of the United States, and were enrolled through a virtual design. To assign participants to cohorts, the prospective study relied on clinical history that participants themselves reported in a screening survey and a study questionnaire. Recovered participants in ImmuneRACE Cohort 3 were defined by two consecutive negative NP/OP PCR tests, clearance by a healthcare professional, or resolution of symptoms. In the prospective study, whole blood, serum and a nasopharyngeal or oropharyngeal swab were collected from each participant by mobile phlebotomists. Over a roughly two-month period, participants in the prospective study had the option of providing additional blood draws and questionnaires. Before DNA extraction, prospective study blood samples were shipped either frozen or at room temperature.

The entry originates in a study of blood T cell repertoires in COVID-19 (dated by TCRdb to the early 2020s). General notes on the study: Samples covering the acute and convalescent phases of COVID-19 were provided by collaborators in the United States, Italy and Spain. The repertoires were released in a freely available public database meant as a resource for research on the immune response to SARS-CoV-2. Subjects who had been exposed to COVID-19, were actively infected with it, or had recovered from it provided the deeply sampled blood TCRbeta repertoires that made up the dataset. The material from the prospective study consisted of cDNA or gDNA derived from T cells, B-cell-depleted T cells, or PBMCs. Where available, HLA class I and class II types were obtained from metadata supplied by the sample provider rather than from assay-based typing. The samples were drawn from two sources: the first 160 participants of the ongoing ImmuneRACE study, and fewer than 1,500 subjects contributed by 6 global collaborators. A de-identified subject ID, COVID-19 status, age in years and sex were almost always included in the sample metadata. What the authors observed across the whole study: Clinical and demographic metadata were provided uncurated, with the amount varying by source and participant.

The immunoSEQ Assay, a bias-controlled multiplex PCR, was used to amplify TCRbeta CDR3 regions from genomic DNA. The paper's data handling went like this. The number of nucleated cells in each sample was estimated by amplification of reference gene primers within the assay. To quantify the absolute abundance of each unique TCRbeta CDR3 rearrangement, sequence reads were collapsed and filtered. Productive Simpson clonality was computed per sample as the square root of Simpson's diversity index over productive rearrangements. TCRdb took over this immuneACCESS table, retaining in-frame rearrangements with V and J assigned. Such tables are incomplete; in checked studies, under half of the missing clones stem from an unresolved V gene, and the remainder is unexplained. That table furnishes V, J and clone size, whereas the DNA furnished D and trimming. The table for this sample lists over 250,000 clones; roughly 86% of them were counted only once. The ten largest clonotypes hold approximately 1% of the sample.

From the cysteine through the phenylalanine, the CDR3 covers 12 amino acids. Of all the DNA, just the CDR3 is kept, 36 bases in frame from base 1. For this chain, trimming is 6 bases at the V end and 10 bases at the J end, and the number of junction bases without a gene match is 2. The germline V gene sets CDR1 to LGHNA and CDR2 to YNFKEQ. The chain is encoded by TRBV4-2 joined to TRBJ2-1; the central 11 bases match TRBD2. The receptor was isolated from a woman younger than 45 who had recovered from COVID-19. Sequenced: PBMCs or T cells enriched from blood (not recorded which). The CDR3 protein is CASSLAGGEQFF. The DNA is TGTGCCAGCAGTCTAGCGGGAGGAGAGCAGTTCTTC.